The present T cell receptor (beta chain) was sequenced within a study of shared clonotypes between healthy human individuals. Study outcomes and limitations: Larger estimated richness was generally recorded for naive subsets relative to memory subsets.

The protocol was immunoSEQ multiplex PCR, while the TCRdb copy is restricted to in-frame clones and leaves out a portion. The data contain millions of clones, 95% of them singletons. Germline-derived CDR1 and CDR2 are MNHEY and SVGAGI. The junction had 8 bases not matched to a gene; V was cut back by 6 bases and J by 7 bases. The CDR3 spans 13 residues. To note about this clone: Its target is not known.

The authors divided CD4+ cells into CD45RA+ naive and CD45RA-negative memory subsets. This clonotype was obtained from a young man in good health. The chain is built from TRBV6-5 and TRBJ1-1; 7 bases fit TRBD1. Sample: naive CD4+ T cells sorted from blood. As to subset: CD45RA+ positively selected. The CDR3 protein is CASRERGPNEAFF. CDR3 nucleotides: TGTGCCAGCAGGGAAAGGGGGCCCAATGAAGCTTTCTTT.